Presented here are 19 T cell receptor beta chains from one specimen sequenced in a study of blood T cell repertoires in COVID-19. Sequencing was performed with immunoSEQ multiplex PCR; in TCRdb, only in-frame clones are kept and a portion is missing. The sample holds roughly 150,000 clones, around three quarters seen once. The sample taken for sequencing was PBMCs or T cells enriched from blood (not recorded which). These receptors were taken from a woman between 70 and 85 years old in a cohort exposed to, infected with or recovered from COVID-19 (not recorded which).

The genes are TRBV2 and TRBJ1-6; no reliable D call. This CDR3 comprises 16 residues. Germline lookup yields CDR1 SNHLY and CDR2 FYNNEI. Trimming removed 5 bases from V and 4 bases from J, with 15 bases in between. CDR3 in amino acids: CASSSSRTGYNSPLHF. CDR3 nucleotides: TGTGCCAGCAGTTCATCCAGGACGGGATATAATTCACCCCTCCACTTT.

The chain recombines TRBV2 with TRBJ2-7; D unclear. With 3 bases removed from V and 2 bases from J, the gap between germline ends came to 11 bases. CDR3 length equals 14 residues. Germline V gives CDR1 SNHLY, CDR2 FYNNEI. As DNA, the CDR3 is TGTGCCAGCAGTGACCTCCACGGTACCTACGAGCAGTACTTC. This codes for CASSDLHGTYEQYF.

The rearrangement joins TRBV30 to TRBJ2-3; 13 bases agree with TRBD2. Germline-derived CDR1 and CDR2 are GTSNPN and SVGIG (reference sequence). With V trimmed by 0 bases and J by 5 bases, 11 bases remained unmatched. The CDR3 has 18 amino acids. CDR3 sequence reads: CAWSVRTSGSTRLDTQYF. For the CDR3, the DNA is TGTGCCTGGAGTGTAAGGACTAGCGGGAGTACTAGGTTAGATACGCAGTATTTT.

This clone came up a few times. This chain connects TRBV12-3 or TRBV12-4 to TRBJ2-7, with a weak D call TRBD1 (5 bases). The CDR3 is made up of 13 amino acids. V lost 11 bases, J lost 7 bases, and 21 bases lay in between. The CDR3 region has the DNA TGTGCCGTACAGGTGGGGCCCAACCCTGAGCAGTACTTC. Its translation is CAVQVGPNPEQYF.

Of note for this clone: The same CDR3 can be traced to other DNA sequences in this sample. This chain links TRBV3-1 (or the pseudogene TRBV3-2) with TRBJ2-3; D is possibly TRBD2 (5 bases). The germline V gene has CDR1 LGHDT and CDR2 YNNKEL (reference sequence). V was trimmed by 4 bases and J by 3 bases, leaving 8 bases between them. CDR3 length equals 13 residues. The CDR3: CASSPRGTDTQYF. CDR3 in DNA: TGTGCCAGCAGCCCCCGGGGAACAGATACGCAGTATTTT.

This chain joins TRBV24-1 and TRBJ1-5, with D perhaps TRBD1 (6 bases). Looked up from germline, CDR1 is KGHDR and CDR2 is SFDVKD. The CDR3 covers 14 residues. V shed 6 bases and J shed 3 bases, with 11 bases lying between them. DNA of the CDR3: TGTGCCACCAGTAAACAGGGTTCCAATCAGCCCCAGCATTTT. Protein product: CATSKQGSNQPQHF.

The sample holds a few counts of this clone. In DNA form, the CDR3 reads TGCAGTCTAGGACACTCCTACGAGCAGTACTTC. Translating it yields CSLGHSYEQYF. The J gene is TRBJ2-7, the V gene TRBV20-1, with a possible D match to TRBD1 (5 bases). V lost 8 bases and J lost 0, with 8 bases in between. Germline CDR1 DFQATT, CDR2 SNEGSKA (reference sequence). This CDR3 spans 11 amino acids.

This clone was seen only a few times. The chain combines TRBV11-3 with TRBJ2-5, with 8 bases fitting TRBD2. Germline V gene sequence: CDR1 SGHNT, CDR2 YENEEA. The junction had 5 bases not matched to a gene; V was cut back by 5 bases and J by 0 bases. CDR3 length: 15 amino acids. CDR3 amino acids: CASSQQRGYQETQYF. In nucleotides, the CDR3 is TGTGCCAGCAGCCAGCAGCGGGGGTACCAAGAGACCCAGTACTTC.

This clone was counted at least ten times. The genes are TRBV28 and TRBJ2-2; a possible D gene is TRBD1 (6 bases). The CDR3 has 15 residues. Germline CDR1 MDHEN, CDR2 SYDVKM. V lost 7 bases and J 2 bases, leaving 14 bases between the germline ends. The CDR3 reads CASKSQGFNTGELFF. The CDR3 DNA is TGTGCCAGCAAGAGTCAGGGGTTCAACACCGGGGAGCTGTTTTTT.

This clone was detected only a few times. The V call is TRBV2, the J call TRBJ2-3, with a tentative D call TRBD2 (5 bases). There are 13 residues in the CDR3. Germline V gives CDR1 SNHLY, CDR2 FYNNEI. Trimming pared 7 bases from V and 2 bases from J, leaving 10 bases between. In DNA form, the CDR3 reads TGTGCCAGCATCGGACTCTACACAGATACGCAGTATTTT. Translation gives CASIGLYTDTQYF.

The chain is built from TRBV5-7 and TRBJ2-3; TRBD2 aligns across 8 bases. TRBV5-7 is an open reading frame whose function is uncertain. The CDR3 is 17 residues long. After removal of 1 base from V and 2 bases from J, the junction contained 9 bases not matched to a gene. The CDR3 DNA reads TGTGCCAGCAGCTTGAGGTCACGCGGGAGGCACACAGATACGCAGTATTTT. Residues: CASSLRSRGRHTDTQYF.

The chain links TRBV10-2 to TRBJ1-4; D possibly corresponds to TRBD1 (5 bases). The CDR3 is made up of 18 amino acids. Per germline, CDR1 WSHSY and CDR2 SAAADI. V lost 8 bases and J 1 base, leaving 23 bases between the germline ends. The CDR3 spells CASGGGIREVGTNEKLFF. As DNA, the CDR3 is TGCGCCAGCGGCGGGGGAATTCGAGAAGTAGGAACTAATGAAAAACTGTTTTTT.

Remarks on this clone: The junction and the germline gene differ at one end; a read error may be behind it. The chain links TRBV24-1 to TRBJ1-2; 8 nucleotides align to TRBD1. This CDR3 contains 13 residues. Germline V gene data show CDR1 as KGHDR and CDR2 as SFDVKD. This chain's CDR3 is CATSSGGGGIPSF. The CDR3, as DNA: TGTGCCACCAGTTCAGGGGGCGGCGGGATCCCCTCCTTC.

The chain carries TRBV5-1 and TRBJ1-2, with a weak D call TRBD1 (6 bases). Germline CDR1 SGHRS, CDR2 YFSETQ. V was cut by 3 bases and J by 5 bases, with 11 bases left in between. There are 13 residues in the CDR3. The CDR3 bases are TGCGCCAGCAGCTCCGGACAGCTATATGGCTACACCTTC. This translates into CASSSGQLYGYTF.

The chain carries TRBV28 and TRBJ1-2; 8 bases agree with TRBD1. J was trimmed by 2 bases and V by 1 base; bases with no gene match: 3. Germline V gene data show CDR1 as MDHEN and CDR2 as SYDVKM. This CDR3 has 15 amino acids. The CDR3: CASSLYGQGNYGYTF. In DNA form, the CDR3 reads TGTGCCAGCAGTTTATACGGACAGGGAAACTATGGCTACACCTTC.

The V gene is TRBV6-5, the J gene TRBJ1-5; D is possibly TRBD1 (6 bases). V was cut by 6 bases and J by 6 bases, with 18 bases left in between. This CDR3 region has 15 residues. Germline V gives CDR1 MNHEY, CDR2 SVGAGI. CDR3 protein: CASSQPYRESQPQHF. CDR3 in DNA: TGTGCCAGCAGCCAGCCCTACAGGGAAAGTCAGCCCCAGCATTTT.

The CDR3 nucleotides read TGTGCTAGTGGTATCGGACAATACACTGAAGCTTTCTTT. This sequence encodes CASGIGQYTEAFF. This sequence joins TRBV12-5 and TRBJ1-1; possible D gene TRBD1, 5 bases. V was shortened by 5 bases and J by 3 bases, with 10 bases between the two germline ends. The CDR3 is 13 residues long. Germline CDR1 reads LGHNT; CDR2 reads FRNRAP.

The chain couples TRBV7-9 to TRBJ1-1, with 11 positions matching TRBD1. This CDR3 region has 14 residues. Per germline, CDR1 SEHNR and CDR2 FQNEAQ (reference sequence). The trim removed 5 bases at V and 4 bases at J, leaving 3 bases unmatched. The CDR3 is CASSPGTGGTEAFF. For the CDR3, the DNA is TGTGCCAGCAGCCCGGGGACAGGGGGCACTGAAGCTTTCTTT.

The chain has TRBV7-2 and TRBJ1-2; TRBD1 aligns across 7 bases. Germline assignment: CDR1 SGHTA and CDR2 FQGNSA. Trimming took 5 bases from V and 4 from J; bases not matched to a gene: 7. This CDR3 has 14 amino acids. The CDR3 sequence: CASSDRQGFYGYTF. CDR3 coding DNA: TGTGCCAGCAGCGACAGACAGGGCTTCTATGGCTACACCTTC.